The 4 T cell receptor beta chains listed next were all sequenced from one sample in a study of tumor-infiltrating lymphocytes in primary liver carcinoma. Constant-region priming of roughly 500 ng total RNA yielded TCR beta cDNA. Modified slightly, ARM-PCR produced TCR beta libraries over three nested multiplex PCR rounds. Both of the initial two PCR rounds ran for approximately 11 cycles and employed TRBV1-TRBV30 forward primers alongside a C-beta reverse primer. TCRdb re-analysed the multiplex PCR reads in MiXCR, keeping a single row per CDR3 protein. The repertoire holds some 94,000 distinct CDR3 sequences, with almost 70% as singletons. The study co-extracted DNA and RNA from around 18-30 mg of unsorted bulk tissue. Sequenced material: liver tumor tissue from sampling region 5. Documented subset: tumor region T5, tumor centre. The receptors stem from a woman in her sixties or seventies with primary liver carcinoma and hepatitis B virus infection.

The rearrangement joins TRBV11-2 to TRBJ2-1; D not certain. This CDR3 contains 12 residues. Germline V gene lookup returns CDR1 SGHAT and CDR2 FQNNGV. Trimming stripped 7 bases from V and 9 bases from J, with 13 bases between. CDR3 protein: CASNPGLTEQFF. Written as DNA, the CDR3 is TGTGCCAGCAATCCTGGCCTAACTGAGCAGTTCTTC.

Regarding this clonotype: At one end, the junction sequence differs from germline, possibly due to a read error. The chain combines TRBV11-2 with TRBJ2-1, with D tentatively TRBD2 (5 bases). The CDR3 is 17 amino acids. Germline V lookup: CDR1 SGHAT, CDR2 FQNNGV. The CDR3 DNA reads TGTGTCAGCATCTTTACCCCACTGGGGAGCTCCTACAATGAGCAGTTCTTC. As protein: CVSIFTPLGSSYNEQFF.

Concerning this clonotype itself: This likely comes from a read error, as the CDR3 has no conserved phenylalanine or tryptophan at its end. This chain uses TRBV29-1 with TRBJ2-7; 14 bases map to TRBD2. Germline V gene lookup returns CDR1 SQVTM and CDR2 ANQGSEA. The CDR3 contains 14 residues. CDR3 coding DNA: TGCGGCGTATCGGGACTAGCGGGAGTAAGAGAGCAGTACTAC. As protein: CGVSGLAGVREQYY.

As regards this clonotype: One end of the junction fails to match germline, which may point to a read error. The chain couples TRBV6-5 to TRBJ1-5; D gene uncertain. The CDR3 is 13 residues long. Germline V gene data show CDR1 as MNHEY and CDR2 as SVGAGI. As DNA, the CDR3 is TGTGCCTGCAGTTACGGGCTAAATCCGCCCCAGCATTTT. This sequence encodes CACSYGLNPPQHF.